This TCR beta chain was sequenced in a study of response to subunit inactivated influenza vaccine. General study points: Authors suggested seasonal influenza vaccinations each recruit few new T cells.

The germline V gene has CDR1 LGHNA and CDR2 YNFKEQ. The CDR3 spans 16 residues. V was cut by 0 bases and J by 3 bases, with 14 bases left in between. MiXCR, run by TCRdb on the RT-PCR reads, gives a single entry per CDR3 protein. Among hundreds of thousands of distinct CDR3 sequences listed, more than 15% were seen once. This clonotype was counted only a few times. Its antigen is not identified. The V gene is TRBV4-2, the J gene TRBJ2-5, with no clear D. This receptor was obtained from a man aged 50-60 years who received an inactivated influenza vaccine. Material: PBMCs from blood, obtained approximately 13 days after vaccination. The CDR3 sequence: CASSQDGVASKETQYF. CDR3 DNA: TGTGCCAGCAGCCAAGATGGTGTCGCGAGTAAAGAGACCCAGTACTTC.